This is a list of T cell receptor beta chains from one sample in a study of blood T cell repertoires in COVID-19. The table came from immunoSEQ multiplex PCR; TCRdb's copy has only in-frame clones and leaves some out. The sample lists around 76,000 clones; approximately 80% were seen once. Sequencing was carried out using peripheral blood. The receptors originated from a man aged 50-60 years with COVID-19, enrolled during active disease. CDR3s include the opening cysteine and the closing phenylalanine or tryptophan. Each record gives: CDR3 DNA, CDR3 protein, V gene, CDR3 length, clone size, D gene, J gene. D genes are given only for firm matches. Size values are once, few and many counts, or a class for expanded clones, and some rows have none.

cdr3_nt: TGTGCCAGCAGCTTAGAGTGGGACAGGGGAGTCTTGGCCAAAAACATTCAGTACTTC
cdr3_aa: CASSLEWDRGVLAKNIQYF
v_call: TRBV7-2
cdr3_length: 19
clone_size: -
d_call: TRBD1
j_call: TRBJ2-4

cdr3_nt: TGTGCCAGCAGCCAGTTCTCGACAGGGGGCTGGTCTGAAGCTTTCTTT
cdr3_aa: CASSQFSTGGWSEAFF
v_call: TRBV3-1/TRBV3-2
cdr3_length: 16
clone_size: -
d_call: TRBD1
j_call: TRBJ1-1

cdr3_nt: TGTGCCAGCTCACTGACCAGGGACAGCCCTAATCAGCCCCAGCATTTT
cdr3_aa: CASSLTRDSPNQPQHF
v_call: TRBV18
cdr3_length: 16
clone_size: -
d_call: TRBD1
j_call: TRBJ1-5

cdr3_nt: TGTGCCACCAGTCCAAAGACAAGACAAGTTAGGCGGGACACTGAAGCTTTCTTT
cdr3_aa: CATSPKTRQVRRDTEAFF
v_call: TRBV24-1
cdr3_length: 18
clone_size: -
d_call: -
j_call: TRBJ1-1

cdr3_nt: TGTGCCAGCAGCCTGCGGACAGGATTCGAGCAGTACTTC
cdr3_aa: CASSLRTGFEQYF
v_call: TRBV3-1/TRBV3-2
cdr3_length: 13
clone_size: -
d_call: TRBD1
j_call: TRBJ2-7

cdr3_nt: TGTGCCACCAGTGACCCGGACTACGATGAGCAGTTCTTC
cdr3_aa: CATSDPDYDEQFF
v_call: TRBV24-1
cdr3_length: 13
clone_size: -
d_call: -
j_call: TRBJ2-1

cdr3_nt: TGTGCCAGCAGCCTACGACGGACAGCGAACACCGGGGAGCTGTTTTTT
cdr3_aa: CASSLRRTANTGELFF
v_call: TRBV28
cdr3_length: 16
clone_size: -
d_call: -
j_call: TRBJ2-2

cdr3_nt: TGTGCCAGCAGACTGATGACTAGCGGGGGGATCTACGAGCAGTACTTC
cdr3_aa: CASRLMTSGGIYEQYF
v_call: TRBV5-6
cdr3_length: 16
clone_size: -
d_call: TRBD2
j_call: TRBJ2-7

cdr3_nt: TGTGCCAGCAGCTTAGGGAGTGGGACTAGCTACGGTGAGCAGTACTTC
cdr3_aa: CASSLGSGTSYGEQYF
v_call: TRBV7-9
cdr3_length: 16
clone_size: -
d_call: TRBD2
j_call: TRBJ2-7

cdr3_nt: TGTGCCATCAGTCGGACTAGCGGGAGTAGCACAGATACGCAGTATTTT
cdr3_aa: CAISRTSGSSTDTQYF
v_call: TRBV10-3
cdr3_length: 16
clone_size: -
d_call: TRBD2
j_call: TRBJ2-3

cdr3_nt: TGTGCCAGCAGCCAAGATGGGTCATTGGGGGACAGGGATTCCTACGAGCAGTACTTC
cdr3_aa: CASSQDGSLGDRDSYEQYF
v_call: TRBV4-2
cdr3_length: 19
clone_size: -
d_call: TRBD1
j_call: TRBJ2-7

cdr3_nt: TGTGCCAGCAGTTACGGGGACTCTTCCTACAATGAGCAGTTCTTC
cdr3_aa: CASSYGDSSYNEQFF
v_call: TRBV6-5
cdr3_length: 15
clone_size: -
d_call: -
j_call: TRBJ2-1

cdr3_nt: TGTGCCAGCAGTGATAGGACAGGGGTGTACAATGAGCAGTTCTTC
cdr3_aa: CASSDRTGVYNEQFF
v_call: TRBV2
cdr3_length: 15
clone_size: -
d_call: TRBD1
j_call: TRBJ2-1

cdr3_nt: TGTGCCAGCAGATTACAGGTGAACACTGAAGCTTTCTTT
cdr3_aa: CASRLQVNTEAFF
v_call: TRBV7-3
cdr3_length: 13
clone_size: -
d_call: -
j_call: TRBJ1-1

cdr3_nt: TGTGCCAGCAGTTACTGGGGGAGGGCCGGGGAGCTGTTTTTT
cdr3_aa: CASSYWGRAGELFF
v_call: TRBV6-5
cdr3_length: 14
clone_size: -
d_call: TRBD2
j_call: TRBJ2-2

cdr3_nt: TGCGCCAGCAGCTTTAGGACTAGCGGAAGCGGCACAGATACGCAGTATTTT
cdr3_aa: CASSFRTSGSGTDTQYF
v_call: TRBV5-1
cdr3_length: 17
clone_size: once
d_call: TRBD2
j_call: TRBJ2-3

cdr3_nt: TGTGCCAGCAGTTACGCCGACATCAACTATGGCTACACCTTC
cdr3_aa: CASSYADINYGYTF
v_call: TRBV6-5
cdr3_length: 14
clone_size: -
d_call: -
j_call: TRBJ1-2

cdr3_nt: TGTGCCAGCAGCCGAACTGACAGGGCGACTGAAGCTTTCTTT
cdr3_aa: CASSRTDRATEAFF
v_call: TRBV28
cdr3_length: 14
clone_size: few
d_call: TRBD1
j_call: TRBJ1-1

cdr3_nt: TGTGCCAGCAGCGCCGGGACAGGGATGAGAAGCAATCAGCCCCAGCATTTT
cdr3_aa: CASSAGTGMRSNQPQHF
v_call: TRBV5-6
cdr3_length: 17
clone_size: once
d_call: TRBD1
j_call: TRBJ1-5

cdr3_nt: TGTGCCACCGGGGGACCGGGACAGGGGAATCAGCCCCAGCATTTT
cdr3_aa: CATGGPGQGNQPQHF
v_call: TRBV24-1
cdr3_length: 15
clone_size: -
d_call: TRBD1
j_call: TRBJ1-5

cdr3_nt: TGCGCCAGCAAGGGGACTAGCGGACACAATGAGCAGTTCTTC
cdr3_aa: CASKGTSGHNEQFF
v_call: TRBV10-2
cdr3_length: 14
clone_size: -
d_call: TRBD2
j_call: TRBJ2-1

cdr3_nt: TGTGCCAGCTCACCTCAGGATGAGCAGTTCTTC
cdr3_aa: CASSPQDEQFF
v_call: TRBV18
cdr3_length: 11
clone_size: -
d_call: -
j_call: TRBJ2-1

cdr3_nt: TGTGCCAGCAGTTTATCCAGGGGCCTTACTAATGAAAAACTGTTTTTT
cdr3_aa: CASSLSRGLTNEKLFF
v_call: TRBV28
cdr3_length: 16
clone_size: once
d_call: -
j_call: TRBJ1-4

cdr3_nt: TGTGCCAGCAGCTTAGGGACTAGCGGTTCTTCCTACGAGCAGTACTTC
cdr3_aa: CASSLGTSGSSYEQYF
v_call: TRBV11-2
cdr3_length: 16
clone_size: -
d_call: TRBD2
j_call: TRBJ2-7

cdr3_nt: TGTGCCAGCAGCTTGGAGGGCTGGACTGAAGCTTTCTTT
cdr3_aa: CASSLEGWTEAFF
v_call: TRBV7-3
cdr3_length: 13
clone_size: -
d_call: -
j_call: TRBJ1-1

cdr3_nt: TGTGCCAGCAGCTCCTACGGGGAGCAGTTCTTC
cdr3_aa: CASSSYGEQFF
v_call: TRBV11-3
cdr3_length: 11
clone_size: -
d_call: -
j_call: TRBJ2-1

cdr3_nt: TGTGCCAGCAGCGTAGAAACAGGGAGCTATGGCTACACCTTC
cdr3_aa: CASSVETGSYGYTF
v_call: TRBV9
cdr3_length: 14
clone_size: -
d_call: -
j_call: TRBJ1-2

cdr3_nt: TGTGCCAGCAGCTTCCGGGACTACTACGAGCAGTACTTC
cdr3_aa: CASSFRDYYEQYF
v_call: TRBV9
cdr3_length: 13
clone_size: -
d_call: TRBD2
j_call: TRBJ2-7

cdr3_nt: TGTGCCAGCAGCACCGACAGGGGTTTCTATGGCTACACCTTC
cdr3_aa: CASSTDRGFYGYTF
v_call: TRBV7-2
cdr3_length: 14
clone_size: -
d_call: TRBD1
j_call: TRBJ1-2

cdr3_nt: TGTGCCAGCAGCTTAGACTTAGCGGAGACCCAGTACTTC
cdr3_aa: CASSLDLAETQYF
v_call: TRBV7-8
cdr3_length: 13
clone_size: -
d_call: -
j_call: TRBJ2-5

cdr3_nt: TGCGCCAGCAGCTTGGCGGTCGGGATTGAGACAGATACGCAGTATTTT
cdr3_aa: CASSLAVGIETDTQYF
v_call: TRBV5-1
cdr3_length: 16
clone_size: -
d_call: -
j_call: TRBJ2-3

cdr3_nt: TGTGCCAGCAGTTTATTATCCAGGGTGGGCAATCAGCCCCAGCATTTT
cdr3_aa: CASSLLSRVGNQPQHF
v_call: TRBV28
cdr3_length: 16
clone_size: -
d_call: -
j_call: TRBJ1-5

cdr3_nt: TGTGCCAGCAGCTCGCGCACTTGGAGGGAACCCTACGAGCAGTACTTC
cdr3_aa: CASSSRTWREPYEQYF
v_call: TRBV7-9
cdr3_length: 16
clone_size: -
d_call: -
j_call: TRBJ2-7

cdr3_nt: TGCGCCAGCTCTGATCAGACAGGGGGTGGTAATGCAGATACGCAGTATTTT
cdr3_aa: CASSDQTGGGNADTQYF
v_call: TRBV10-1
cdr3_length: 17
clone_size: -
d_call: TRBD1
j_call: TRBJ2-3

cdr3_nt: TGTGCCTGGAGTGGGGCCCCGAGACAGGGTAGGACCTCAGATACGCAGTATTTT
cdr3_aa: CAWSGAPRQGRTSDTQYF
v_call: TRBV30
cdr3_length: 18
clone_size: -
d_call: TRBD1
j_call: TRBJ2-3

cdr3_nt: TGTGCCAGCTCAACGATCGGAGAGGAGCAGTACTTC
cdr3_aa: CASSTIGEEQYF
v_call: TRBV18
cdr3_length: 12
clone_size: -
d_call: -
j_call: TRBJ2-7

cdr3_nt: TGTGCCAGCAGTTTATTTTCCGGGACAGGGGGCCAAGCTTTCTTT
cdr3_aa: CASSLFSGTGGQAFF
v_call: TRBV27
cdr3_length: 15
clone_size: -
d_call: TRBD1
j_call: TRBJ1-1

cdr3_nt: TGTGCCAGCAGCCTCCTCGACAGGGCCTCAGGGTACCCTAACTATGGCTACACCTTC
cdr3_aa: CASSLLDRASGYPNYGYTF
v_call: TRBV5-6
cdr3_length: 19
clone_size: once
d_call: TRBD1
j_call: TRBJ1-2

cdr3_nt: TGTGCCAGCAGCCAAGGTCATAGCGGCATCTACGAGCAGTACTTC
cdr3_aa: CASSQGHSGIYEQYF
v_call: TRBV14
cdr3_length: 15
clone_size: -
d_call: -
j_call: TRBJ2-7

cdr3_nt: TGTGCCAGCAGCCCGGGACAGGGGATTTACGAGCAGTACTTC
cdr3_aa: CASSPGQGIYEQYF
v_call: TRBV11-2
cdr3_length: 14
clone_size: few
d_call: TRBD1
j_call: TRBJ2-7

cdr3_nt: TGCGCCAGCAGCCAGCATCAGGGGACCAAAGAGACCCAGTACTTC
cdr3_aa: CASSQHQGTKETQYF
v_call: TRBV4-3
cdr3_length: 15
clone_size: -
d_call: -
j_call: TRBJ2-5

cdr3_nt: TGTGCCAGCAGCCCTGGTGGTGGGCAGTATCCCTACGAGCAGTACTTC
cdr3_aa: CASSPGGGQYPYEQYF
v_call: TRBV11-3
cdr3_length: 16
clone_size: -
d_call: -
j_call: TRBJ2-7

cdr3_nt: TGTGCCAGCAGAAGGACAGGGTCTCGAGGCAATCAGCCCCAGCATTTT
cdr3_aa: CASRRTGSRGNQPQHF
v_call: TRBV4-2
cdr3_length: 16
clone_size: -
d_call: TRBD1
j_call: TRBJ1-5

cdr3_nt: TGCAGCGCCGGGGTTGGGGAGACCCAGTACTTC
cdr3_aa: CSAGVGETQYF
v_call: TRBV29-1
cdr3_length: 11
clone_size: -
d_call: -
j_call: TRBJ2-5

cdr3_nt: TGTGCCAGCAGCCAGGGACTCGGGGGGGATACGCAGTATTTT
cdr3_aa: CASSQGLGGDTQYF
v_call: TRBV7-3
cdr3_length: 14
clone_size: -
d_call: TRBD2
j_call: TRBJ2-3

cdr3_nt: TGTGCCAGCAGTTCGATGGTGAGCGAGCAGTTCTTC
cdr3_aa: CASSSMVSEQFF
v_call: TRBV28
cdr3_length: 12
clone_size: few
d_call: -
j_call: TRBJ2-1

cdr3_nt: TGTGCCAGCAGGAGGGAAGGAAGTGAAAAACTGTTTTTT
cdr3_aa: CASRREGSEKLFF
v_call: TRBV5-8
cdr3_length: 13
clone_size: -
d_call: -
j_call: TRBJ1-4

cdr3_nt: TGTGCCAGCAGTGAAGCGCCCGGGTCGGGAGATGAAAAACTGTTTTTT
cdr3_aa: CASSEAPGSGDEKLFF
v_call: TRBV6-1
cdr3_length: 16
clone_size: once
d_call: -
j_call: TRBJ1-4

cdr3_nt: TGTGCCAGCAGTTTTAGCGGGGGCAGAGATACGCAGTATTTT
cdr3_aa: CASSFSGGRDTQYF
v_call: TRBV28
cdr3_length: 14
clone_size: -
d_call: TRBD2
j_call: TRBJ2-3

cdr3_nt: TGTGCCTGGAGCCCAGGGACAGGGAACACTGAAGCTTTCTTT
cdr3_aa: CAWSPGTGNTEAFF
v_call: TRBV30
cdr3_length: 14
clone_size: -
d_call: TRBD1
j_call: TRBJ1-1

cdr3_nt: TGTGCCAGCAGTTTACGGGGGGCCAAAAATTCACCCCTCCACTTT
cdr3_aa: CASSLRGAKNSPLHF
v_call: TRBV28
cdr3_length: 15
clone_size: -
d_call: -
j_call: TRBJ1-6

cdr3_nt: TGTGCCAGCAGCGATCCGGGACTAGCGGTCTACGAGCAGTACTTC
cdr3_aa: CASSDPGLAVYEQYF
v_call: TRBV7-9
cdr3_length: 15
clone_size: -
d_call: TRBD2
j_call: TRBJ2-7

cdr3_nt: TGTGCCAGCACCCCCCGGGGACAACAACATGAAAAACTGTTTTTT
cdr3_aa: CASTPRGQQHEKLFF
v_call: TRBV5-5
cdr3_length: 15
clone_size: few
d_call: -
j_call: TRBJ1-4

cdr3_nt: TGTGCCAGCAGCTTGACAGGGGAAATTGCTCTCAATGAGCAGTTCTTC
cdr3_aa: CASSLTGEIALNEQFF
v_call: TRBV5-5
cdr3_length: 16
clone_size: -
d_call: TRBD1
j_call: TRBJ2-1

cdr3_nt: TGTGCCAGCAGCCTCGACTGGAGCTCCTACAATGAGCAGTTCTTC
cdr3_aa: CASSLDWSSYNEQFF
v_call: TRBV7-6
cdr3_length: 15
clone_size: -
d_call: -
j_call: TRBJ2-1

cdr3_nt: TGTGCCAGCAGTTTACCTAGGTTGAACACTGAAGCTTTCTTT
cdr3_aa: CASSLPRLNTEAFF
v_call: TRBV28
cdr3_length: 14
clone_size: -
d_call: -
j_call: TRBJ1-1

cdr3_nt: TGTGCCAGAAGCATGGGACAGCGTAGCAATCAGCCCCAGCATTTT
cdr3_aa: CARSMGQRSNQPQHF
v_call: TRBV5-3
cdr3_length: 15
clone_size: -
d_call: TRBD1
j_call: TRBJ1-5

cdr3_nt: TGTGCCAGCAGCCGGGACTGGAACACTGAAGCTTTCTTT
cdr3_aa: CASSRDWNTEAFF
v_call: TRBV7-8
cdr3_length: 13
clone_size: -
d_call: -
j_call: TRBJ1-1

cdr3_nt: TGTGCCAGCTCCGGGACAGGGGGCACCGGGGAGCTGTTTTTT
cdr3_aa: CASSGTGGTGELFF
v_call: TRBV19
cdr3_length: 14
clone_size: -
d_call: TRBD1
j_call: TRBJ2-2